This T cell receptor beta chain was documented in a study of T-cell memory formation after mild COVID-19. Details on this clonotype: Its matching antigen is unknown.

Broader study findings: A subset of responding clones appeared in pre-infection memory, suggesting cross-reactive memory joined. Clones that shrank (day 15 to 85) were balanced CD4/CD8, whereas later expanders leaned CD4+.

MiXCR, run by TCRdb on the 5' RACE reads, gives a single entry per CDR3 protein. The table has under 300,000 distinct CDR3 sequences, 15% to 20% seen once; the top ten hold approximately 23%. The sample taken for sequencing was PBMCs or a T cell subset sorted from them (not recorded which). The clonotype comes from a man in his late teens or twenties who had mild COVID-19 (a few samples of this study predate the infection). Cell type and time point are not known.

CDR3 nucleotide sequence: TGTGCCAGCAGCTCCGCGCGGGATCCAACTAATGAAAAACTGTTTTTT. Residues: CASSSARDPTNEKLFF. The gene calls are TRBV13 and TRBJ1-4, with no clear D. Germline V gene data show CDR1 as PRHDT and CDR2 as FYEKMQ (reference sequence). This CDR3 comprises 16 residues. The V end lost 4 bases, the J end lost 0 bases, and 12 bases lay between the germline ends.